This paragraph reports one TCR beta chain. Its binding antigen is unknown. Base quality data are lacking; no much larger clone is found one base away. The cohort comprised hundreds of healthy bone marrow donors. Cohort members were all nominally healthy when sampled, although unrecorded immune exposures were likely present. The donor tested CMV seropositive and was one of the 289 seropositive cohort members. A peripheral blood sample was collected from each donor, and TCR beta sequencing was performed on peripheral blood mononuclear cells. The Qiagen DNeasy Blood Extraction Kit was used to extract genomic DNA from the blood cell samples. The data were taken from a study of cytomegalovirus exposure and HLA in healthy donors (dated by TCRdb to 2016 to 2017). Regarding the study in general: An earlier analysis of approximately 550 of the donors reported 276 Gb of sequence data and some 120 million unique TCR beta sequences from about 200 million T cells. Four or five DR-DQ haplotypes were treated as single units for association and clustering because of strong linkage in the cohort. Using immunosequencing, the study profiled T cell repertoires from fewer than 700 subjects and related those repertoires to cytomegalovirus serostatus. The later analysis used no new phenotypic data to find candidate immune exposures, relying instead on TCR beta sequences and their occurrence across donors. A later genetic analysis used genome-wide SNP genotypes for about three fifths of the 666 donors, treating that subset as a discovery cohort. An early release that covered 500 to 800 HLA-typed donors contained approximately 300 gigabases of sequencing data and 75 million to 100 million unique TCR sequences. Among the approximately 400 genotyped donors, around 81% belonged to the genetic ancestry cluster associated with self-reported Caucasian donors. Along with the approximately 700-subject first cohort, a separate validation cohort of over 90 different subjects was used. A later analysis re-analyzed previously published TCR beta repertoires from roughly 600 donors and added high-resolution HLA genotyping to study TCR occurrence patterns. Donor age, sex, ethnicity and CMV serostatus were collected together with the repertoire data. In an earlier analysis of more than 550 of the donors, high-throughput TCR beta sequencing was used to judge whether each TCR beta V gene segment behaved as functional or pseudogenic. Typing coverage differed by locus: A, B, C, DRB1 and DQB1 were typed in roughly 629-630 donors, DQA1 in about 560, DPA1 in nearly 610, and DPB1 in 400 to 490. The study combined high-throughput TCR immunosequencing, statistical association of individual TCRs with disease status, and machine learning to predict cytomegalovirus infection status. The study was designed to test whether signatures of past pathogen exposure could be identified by cataloging public T cell receptors. Both class I and class II loci were covered by HLA typing, at four-digit resolution. Across 398 genotyped donors of the cohort, an average of about 240,000 unique TCR beta nucleotide sequences per donor were sequenced, and roughly 20% of those sequences were non-productive. Every discovery cohort repertoire had been produced on one sequencing platform. Findings and caveats that apply to the study as a whole: Cytomegalovirus status was reported to be diagnosed by the classifier with high specificity and sensitivity in both the original and validation cohorts. Some IMGT-functional V segments, including TRBV6-2 and TRBV6-3, could not be distinguished by the 87-base-pair reads and were therefore excluded. The cohort was sequenced for TCR beta chains only, and without alpha or paired-chain data the features that could be detected were limited. Because some donors lacked HLA typing at each locus, the association tests relied only on the typed subset. Sequencing depth was assumed to be roughly uniform across donors in the presence/absence analyses, though that assumption may not hold. According to the authors, the approach could potentially be generalized to other disease states and immunological phenotypes. V-gene and J-gene trimming of TCR beta chains was associated with a missense DCLRE1C variant in a later genetic analysis, and the association was replicated in an independent cohort. Correlated functional status among segregating V segments might be attributable to linkage disequilibrium, but an unknown experimental factor could not be ruled out. Most CMV-associated TCR beta chains appeared to be HLA-restricted in a later analysis, and the HLA associations seemed to be driven largely by CMV exposure. A later analysis found that TCR association rates varied across HLA loci, with DRB1 alleles showing the most associated TCRs and HLA-C alleles the fewest. In vitro tests confirmed that a few of the cytomegalovirus-associated TCR beta chains recognize cytomegalovirus antigens. A further reported finding was that TCR beta sequences accurately predicted the HLA-A and HLA-B alleles for most subjects in the first cohort. In the study, around 160 TCR beta chains were listed as associated with cytomegalovirus. Most TCR sequences were observed very rarely across donors, whereas some public TCRs were present in many individuals. When HLA alleles, especially DR and DQ, strongly co-occurred, TCR associations were difficult to assign to individual alleles. In an earlier analysis of around 600 of the donors, most TCR beta V segments appeared in productive rearrangements about 87% or about 30% of the time, broadly matching IMGT annotations. CMV serostatus was the only immune exposure information available for the cohort. In a later analysis, several top co-occurrence clusters were reported to appear linked to parvovirus B19, influenza, CMV and Epstein-Barr virus. In a later analysis, HLA-associated TCR beta chains were found to be more clonally expanded and to have lower generation probabilities than equally common non-associated chains. According to a later genetic analysis, donors in an Asian-associated ancestry cluster had fewer N-insertions in productive TCRs than the roughly 670-donor mean. A cluster of highly shared sequence variants was judged likely to be a technical artifact of the sequencing pipeline. At a false discovery rate of 0.05, a later analysis linked 15,000 to 20,000 TCR beta sequences to specific HLA alleles. Some 15 rarely observed V segments, including chromosome 9 orphons, were excluded from the earlier analysis of about 500 of the donors because counts were too low.

The CDR3 measures 19 amino acids from cysteine to phenylalanine. The DNA shown is the 57-base CDR3, in frame from base 1. Here V drops 0 bases and J drops 2 bases, and the junction holds 11 bases not matched to any gene. From the germline V gene, CDR1 is LGHNA and CDR2 is YNFKEQ. Libraries were built with the immunoSEQ multiplex PCR assay. For the multiplex PCR, a mixture combining 60 forward primers for TCR Vbeta segments and 13 reverse primers for TCR Jbeta segments was used. The CDR3 region of rearranged TCR beta genes was amplified from genomic DNA by a multiplex PCR assay. The Illumina HiSeq System was used to sequence the amplified TCR beta libraries as 87-base-pair reads. The published analysis was carried out like this. Across the 500 to 700 repertoires, a later analysis counted some 80 million unique TCR beta chains, around 11 million of which were shared by at least two donors. Raw reads were error-corrected and collapsed into unique sequences by a nearest-neighbor algorithm in which closely related sequences were merged to remove PCR and sequencing errors. To assign V, D and J gene segments, CDR3 sequences were aligned to IMGT reference sequences. Each retained sequence needed at least a six-nucleotide match to both a V gene segment and a J gene segment. Rearrangements were called productive when the CDR3 lacked stop codons and stayed in frame with V and J; all others were non-productive. Following IMGT convention, CDR3 was defined as the stretch from the second conserved V-encoded cysteine up to the conserved J-encoded phenylalanine. In an earlier analysis of more than 550 of the donors, sequences lacking an unambiguous match to a single V gene segment were excluded. In an earlier analysis of around 600 of the donors, V segments were called functional above 56.7% productive rearrangements and were called segregating when the between-donor standard deviation exceeded 5%. A statistical classification framework was developed to diagnose cytomegalovirus status using the catalog of TCR beta chain sequences. V and J gene assignment, in a later analysis, came from comparing TCR nucleotide sequences with IMGT/GENE-DB human TR gene sequences. The TCRdist pipeline was used in a later analysis to assign CDR3 sequences and most-parsimonious VDJ recombination scenarios. A later analysis defined each TCR beta chain by its CDR3 amino acid sequence plus V-gene family, and excluded reads lacking a unique V-gene family. As a way to deal with suspected cross-contamination and a sequencing artifact, a later analysis dropped approximately 570 nucleotide sequences that were highly shared and had low generation probability. In a later analysis, a clonal expansion index for each public chain was calculated from normalized within-repertoire ranks of inferred template counts. In a later analysis, generation probabilities were computed with a VDJ recombination model fitted to out-of-frame rearrangements, and the resulting probabilities were checked against IGoR. In a later analysis, TCR-TCR, TCR-HLA and TCR-CMV co-occurrence was scored with hypergeometric tests, and a repertoire-size bias correction was applied to TCR pairs. To estimate false discovery rates, a later analysis permuted the HLA or CMV assignments 20 times. In a later analysis, co-occurring TCRs were grouped using DBSCAN, with TCRdist sequence similarity added in when clustering inside HLA-allele-positive subsets. Repertoires with fewer than 30,000 or more than 120,000 public chains were left out of co-occurrence clustering, as were several repertoires with anomalous nucleotide sharing. What TCRdb holds here is the immuneACCESS table cut down to in-frame rearrangements. Part of the clones is not present; checked against another copy, under half of the missing clones reflect an unresolved V gene, and the others are unexplained. V, J and clone size are taken as reported in that table, and D and trimming were inferred from the DNA itself. Recorded for this sample are under 150,000 clones; around 80% of them occurred a single time. Jointly, the top ten make up about 6.5% of the sample.

Sequencing was carried out using PBMCs. The receptor's source is a middle-aged man in good health and CMV-seropositive. This sequence uses TRBV4-2 and TRBJ2-3; the central 10 bases match TRBD2. DNA sequence: TGTGCCAGCAGCCAAGAGGGAATGGCTAGCGGGGGAGTCACAGATACGCAGTATTTT. The translation is CASSQEGMASGGVTDTQYF.